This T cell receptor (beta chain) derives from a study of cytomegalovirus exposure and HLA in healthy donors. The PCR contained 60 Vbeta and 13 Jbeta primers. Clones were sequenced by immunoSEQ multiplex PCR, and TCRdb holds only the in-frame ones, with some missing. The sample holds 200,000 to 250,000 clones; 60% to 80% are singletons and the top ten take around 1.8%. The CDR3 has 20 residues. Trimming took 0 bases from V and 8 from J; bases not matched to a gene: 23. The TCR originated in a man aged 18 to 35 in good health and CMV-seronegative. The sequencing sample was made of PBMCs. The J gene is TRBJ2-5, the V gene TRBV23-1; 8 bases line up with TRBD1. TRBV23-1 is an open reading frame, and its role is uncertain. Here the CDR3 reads CASSQSVWTGSSRGWVTQYF. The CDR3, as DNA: TGCGCCAGCAGTCAATCTGTCTGGACAGGGAGCTCTCGGGGATGGGTTACCCAGTACTTC.